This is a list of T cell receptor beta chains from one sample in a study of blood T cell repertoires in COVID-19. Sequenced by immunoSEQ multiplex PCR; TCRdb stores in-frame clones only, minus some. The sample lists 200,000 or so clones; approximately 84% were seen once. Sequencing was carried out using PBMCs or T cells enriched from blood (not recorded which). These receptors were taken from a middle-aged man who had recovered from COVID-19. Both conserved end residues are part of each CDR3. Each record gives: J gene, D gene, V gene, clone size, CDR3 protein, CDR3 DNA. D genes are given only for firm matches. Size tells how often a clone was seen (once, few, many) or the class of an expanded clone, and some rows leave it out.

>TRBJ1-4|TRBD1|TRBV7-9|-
CASTTGTGENEKLFF
TGTGCCAGCACTACCGGGACAGGAGAGAATGAAAAACTGTTTTTT
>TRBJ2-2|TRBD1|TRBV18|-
CASSPPRGTGGSFYGGELFF
TGTGCCAGCTCACCACCTCGAGGGACAGGGGGCTCGTTTTATGGCGGGGAGCTGTTTTTT
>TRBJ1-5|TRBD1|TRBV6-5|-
CASSYRTGRQPQHF
TGTGCCAGCAGTTACAGGACAGGAAGACAGCCCCAGCATTTT
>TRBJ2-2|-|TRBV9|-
CASKKEWGGGAGELFF
TGTGCCAGCAAAAAAGAATGGGGGGGCGGCGCCGGGGAGCTGTTTTTT
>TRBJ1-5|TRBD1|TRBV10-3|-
CAISGGQGGSAPQHF
TGTGCCATCAGTGGGGGACAGGGAGGGTCTGCGCCCCAGCATTTT
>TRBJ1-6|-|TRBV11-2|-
CASRAQGSYNSPLHF
TGTGCCAGCAGGGCACAGGGCTCCTATAATTCACCCCTCCACTTT
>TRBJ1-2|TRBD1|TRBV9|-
CASSVAQGDYGYTF
TGTGCCAGCAGCGTAGCGCAGGGGGACTATGGCTACACCTTC
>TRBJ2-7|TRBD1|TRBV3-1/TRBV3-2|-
CASSQRQGADEQHF
TGTGCCAGCAGCCAAAGACAGGGGGCCGACGAGCAGCACTTC
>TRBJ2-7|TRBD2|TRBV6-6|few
CASSYGGGLSYEQYF
TGTGCCAGCAGTTATGGCGGGGGGCTCTCCTACGAGCAGTACTTC
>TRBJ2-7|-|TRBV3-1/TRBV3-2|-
CASSHGRGTYEQYF
TGTGCCAGCAGCCACGGAAGGGGTACCTACGAGCAGTACTTC
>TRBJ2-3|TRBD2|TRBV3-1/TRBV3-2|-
CASSGRTSGGAGDTQYF
TGTGCCAGCAGCGGAAGAACTAGCGGGGGGGCAGGGGATACGCAGTATTTT
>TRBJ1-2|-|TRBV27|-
CASSSGGYGYTF
TGTGCCAGCAGTTCGGGGGGCTATGGCTACACCTTC
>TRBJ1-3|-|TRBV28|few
CASAIHSGNTIYF
TGTGCCAGTGCGATTCACTCTGGAAACACCATATATTTT
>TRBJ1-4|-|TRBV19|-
CASSGIPGMTNEKLFF
TGTGCCAGTAGTGGTATCCCAGGAATGACTAATGAAAAACTGTTTTTT
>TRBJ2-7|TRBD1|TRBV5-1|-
CASSHGQGAHEQYF
TGCGCCAGCAGCCATGGACAGGGAGCCCACGAGCAGTACTTC
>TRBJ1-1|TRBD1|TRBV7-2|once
CASSLGRTGGTEAFF
TGTGCCAGCAGCTTAGGCCGGACAGGGGGCACTGAAGCTTTCTTT
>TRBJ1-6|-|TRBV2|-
CASRVALNSPLHF
TGTGCCAGCAGGGTAGCCCTTAATTCACCCCTCCACTTT
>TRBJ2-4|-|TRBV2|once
CASSEAGGKNIQYF
TGTGCCAGCAGTGAAGCAGGGGGAAAAAACATTCAGTACTTC
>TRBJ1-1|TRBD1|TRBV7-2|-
CASSTNRGTEAFF
TGTGCCAGCAGCACCAACAGGGGCACTGAAGCTTTCTTT
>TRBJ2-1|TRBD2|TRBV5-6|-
CASREIAGDSYNEQFF
TGTGCCAGCAGGGAGATAGCGGGGGATTCCTACAATGAGCAGTTCTTC
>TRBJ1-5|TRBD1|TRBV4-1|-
CASSQDPGTENPQHF
TGCGCCAGCAGCCAAGATCCCGGGACAGAAAATCCCCAGCATTTT
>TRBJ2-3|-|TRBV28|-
CASRDAGGTDTQYF
TGTGCCAGCAGAGACGCCGGGGGCACAGATACGCAGTATTTT
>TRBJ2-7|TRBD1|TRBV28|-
CASSTQGVKQYF
TGTGCCAGCAGTACCCAGGGGGTCAAGCAGTACTTC
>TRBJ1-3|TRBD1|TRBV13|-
CASSLAQGTGNTIYF
TGTGCCAGCAGCTTAGCACAGGGGACTGGAAACACCATATATTTT
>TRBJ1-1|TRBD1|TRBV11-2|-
CASGLGQGLMNTEAFF
TGTGCCAGCGGACTAGGACAGGGGCTCATGAACACTGAAGCTTTCTTT
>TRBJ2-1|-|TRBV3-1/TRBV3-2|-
CASSQDSQLQFF
TGTGCCAGCAGCCAAGATTCCCAGTTGCAGTTCTTC
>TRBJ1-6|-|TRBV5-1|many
CASSTDPGTLNNSPLHF
TGCGCCAGCAGCACGGATCCCGGGACACTGAATAATTCACCCCTCCACTTT
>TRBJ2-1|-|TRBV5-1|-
CASSFAPQTGEQFF
TGCGCCAGCAGCTTTGCGCCCCAAACCGGTGAGCAGTTCTTC
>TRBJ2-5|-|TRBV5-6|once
CASSLVGEETQYF
TGTGCCAGCAGCTTGGTAGGGGAAGAGACCCAGTACTTC
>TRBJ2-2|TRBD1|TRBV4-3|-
CASSQQTGQGGELFF
TGCGCCAGCAGCCAACAGACAGGGCAGGGCGGGGAGCTGTTTTTT
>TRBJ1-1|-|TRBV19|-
CASSMRTEGTEAFF
TGTGCCAGTAGTATGAGGACAGAGGGCACTGAAGCTTTCTTT
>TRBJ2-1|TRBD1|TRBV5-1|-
CASSPGQGAYEQFF
TGCGCCAGCAGTCCGGGACAGGGGGCTTATGAGCAGTTCTTC
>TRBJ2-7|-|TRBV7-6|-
CASSLSDSYEQYF
TGTGCCAGCAGCCTATCGGACAGCTACGAGCAGTACTTC
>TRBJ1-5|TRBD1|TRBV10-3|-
CATQQGAVSNQPQHF
TGTGCCACCCAACAGGGGGCGGTCAGCAATCAGCCCCAGCATTTT
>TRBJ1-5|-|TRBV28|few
CASSYNGGLGGQPQHF
TGTGCCAGCAGTTATAATGGAGGGTTAGGAGGCCAGCCCCAGCATTTT
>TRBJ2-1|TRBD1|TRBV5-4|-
CASSLAGGINEQFF
TGTGCCAGCAGCTTGGCAGGGGGCATCAATGAGCAGTTCTTC
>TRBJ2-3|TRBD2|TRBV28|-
CASSTLAGGRSTDTQYF
TGTGCCAGCAGCACACTAGCGGGGGGCCGGAGCACAGATACGCAGTATTTT
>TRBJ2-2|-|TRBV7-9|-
CASSKGAEGNTGELFF
TGTGCCAGCAGCAAAGGGGCTGAGGGGAACACCGGGGAGCTGTTTTTT
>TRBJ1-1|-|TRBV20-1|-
CSTGTYSEAFF
TGCAGTACTGGGACATACTCTGAAGCTTTCTTT
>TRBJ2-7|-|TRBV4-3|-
CASSQETQGEQYF
TGCGCCAGCAGCCAAGAAACTCAGGGCGAGCAGTACTTC
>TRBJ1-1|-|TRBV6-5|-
CASSYVFGDPRVEAFF
TGTGCCAGCAGTTACGTTTTCGGAGATCCTCGGGTGGAAGCTTTCTTT
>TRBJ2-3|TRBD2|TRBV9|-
CASSVAILAGGPDTQYF
TGTGCCAGCAGCGTCGCTATACTAGCGGGGGGGCCTGATACGCAGTATTTT
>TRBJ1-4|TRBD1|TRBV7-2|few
CASSLTGVDEKLFF
TGTGCCAGCAGTTTGACAGGGGTTGATGAAAAACTGTTTTTT
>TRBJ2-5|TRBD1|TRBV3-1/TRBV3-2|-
CASSQEGQNFLYF
TGTGCCAGCAGCCAAGAGGGACAGAATTTCCTGTACTTC
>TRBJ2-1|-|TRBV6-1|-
CASSEEGGGGGEQFF
TGTGCCAGCAGTGAAGAAGGGGGCGGAGGGGGTGAGCAGTTCTTC
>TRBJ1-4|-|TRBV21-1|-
CASSLRHRGRFVCEKLFF
TGTGCCAGCAGCCTACGCCACAGGGGGCGCTTCGTCTGCGAAAAACTGTTTTTT
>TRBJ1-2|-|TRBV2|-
CASSPGERYGYTF
TGTGCCAGCAGTCCCGGGGAGAGGTATGGCTACACCTTC
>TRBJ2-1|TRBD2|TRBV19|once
CASTLAGVNNEQFF
TGTGCCAGTACTCTAGCGGGGGTTAACAATGAGCAGTTCTTC
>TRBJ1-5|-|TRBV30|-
CAWSVVGVDQPQHF
TGTGCCTGGAGTGTCGTGGGCGTTGATCAGCCCCAGCATTTT
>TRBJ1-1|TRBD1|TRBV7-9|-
CASSLGGGTGEAFF
TGTGCCAGCAGCTTAGGAGGGGGGACAGGGGAGGCTTTCTTT
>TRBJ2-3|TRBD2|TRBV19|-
CASSIAGGRNTQYF
TGTGCCAGTAGTATAGCGGGGGGGCGAAATACGCAGTATTTT
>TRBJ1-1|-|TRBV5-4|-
CASSTGGYMNTEAFF
TGTGCCAGCAGCACGGGAGGGTATATGAACACTGAAGCTTTCTTT
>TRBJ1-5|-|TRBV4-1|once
CASSQDYRRGQPQHF
TGCGCCAGCAGCCAAGATTACAGGCGGGGTCAGCCCCAGCATTTT